This TCR beta chain was sequenced in a study of T cell responses to AZD1222 COVID-19 vaccine. General study results and limits: Females made up more of the donors, who were largely white British, and clonal diversity may have come out too low. A reported finding is that nearly half of spike-specific TCRs target unmutated variant regions. Researchers took repertoire samples only after the peak T cell response had come. Dominant at 160-218 and 743-854, vaccine-associated CD4 TCRs also spanned spike.

Sequenced by immunoSEQ multiplex PCR; TCRdb stores in-frame clones only, minus some. Of 100,000 or so clones in the sample, roughly 87% were seen once. Concerning this clone: The antigen is undetermined.

The sequence derives from an adult in good health. The sequencing used peripheral blood, collected on day 0 of AZD1222 vaccination.

In DNA form, the CDR3 reads TGTGCCAGCAATGGGGGCTCGAGGACTGAAGCTTTCTTT. It yields the protein CASNGGSRTEAFF. V and J are TRBV5-4 and TRBJ1-1; D perhaps matches TRBD1 (6 bases). The CDR3 totals 13 residues. Trimming took 6 bases from V and 5 from J, leaving 14 bases between them. From germline, CDR1 is SGHNT and CDR2 YYREEE (reference sequence). The variable domain in full, completed from reference TRBV5-4 and TRBJ1-1, reads ETGVTQSPTHLIKTRGQQVTLRCSSQSGHNTVSWYQQALGQGPQFIFQYYREEENGRGNFPPRFSGLQFPNYSSELNVNALELDDSALYLCASNGGSRTEAFFGQGTRLTVV.